Listed below are T cell receptor beta chains from one sample, sequenced in a study of beta chain features in type 1 diabetes. Here immunoSEQ multiplex PCR was the method, and the copy in TCRdb shows in-frame clones only, minus some. The sample includes 620,000 or so clones, roughly 15% of them seen just once. Specimen: naive CD4+ T cells from blood. Receptors were obtained from a man younger than 35 in good health. The CDR3 runs from the conserved cysteine through the conserved F or W. A D gene is named only where the DNA matches it firmly. Rows may omit the clone size; those that give it use once, few, many or a size class.

V gene	clone size	D gene	J gene	CDR3 protein	CDR3 DNA
TRBV7-9	few	TRBD1	TRBJ1-2	CASSLGNNRGDGYTF	TGTGCCAGCAGCTTGGGTAATAACAGGGGAGATGGCTACACCTTC
TRBV28	few	NA	TRBJ1-2	CASSSATGGNYGYTF	TGTGCCAGCAGTTCCGCGACAGGAGGTAACTATGGCTACACCTTC
TRBV6-6	few	NA	TRBJ1-5	CASSYQGSDSNQPQHF	TGTGCCAGCAGTTACCAGGGGTCGGATAGCAATCAGCCCCAGCATTTT
TRBV7-8	NA	TRBD1	TRBJ1-1	CASSLPWVPQGVDTEAFF	TGTGCCAGCAGCTTACCTTGGGTGCCCCAGGGGGTGGACACTGAAGCTTTCTTT
TRBV27	NA	NA	TRBJ1-2	CASSFTKTYGYTF	TGTGCCAGCAGTTTCACGAAGACCTATGGCTACACCTTC
TRBV9	few	NA	TRBJ2-5	CASSVGGEETQYF	TGTGCCAGCAGCGTAGGGGGCGAAGAGACCCAGTACTTC
TRBV5-1	NA	NA	TRBJ1-3	CASNADSGNTIYF	TGCGCCAGCAACGCCGACTCTGGAAACACCATATATTTT
TRBV4-2	NA	NA	TRBJ2-1	CASSHRDLPGEFF	TGTGCCAGCAGCCACCGGGACTTACCGGGGGAGTTCTTC
TRBV18	NA	NA	TRBJ2-7	CASSPDTGQYF	TGTGCCAGCTCACCAGATACGGGGCAGTACTTC
TRBV7-6	few	NA	TRBJ2-6	CASSLGRGPGANVLTF	TGTGCCAGCAGCTTAGGACGGGGACCTGGGGCCAACGTCCTGACTTTC
TRBV18	NA	NA	TRBJ2-5	CASSPTETQYF	TGTGCCAGCTCACCTACAGAGACCCAGTACTTC
TRBV19	NA	NA	TRBJ1-2	CASRLDQNYGYTF	TGTGCCAGTAGATTAGACCAGAACTATGGCTACACCTTC
TRBV7-9	few	TRBD1	TRBJ2-3	CASSLKGAGTDTQYF	TGTGCCAGCAGCTTAAAGGGGGCCGGGACAGATACGCAGTATTTT
TRBV15	NA	TRBD1	TRBJ2-7	CATSREGTGFYEQYF	TGTGCCACCAGCAGAGAGGGGACAGGGTTCTACGAGCAGTACTTC
TRBV18	few	NA	TRBJ2-7	CASSPYRDWFYEQYF	TGTGCCAGCTCACCCTACCGGGACTGGTTTTACGAGCAGTACTTC
TRBV27	few	TRBD1	TRBJ2-7	CASSAPRTGSRYEQYF	TGTGCCAGCAGTGCACCTCGGACAGGGAGCCGCTACGAGCAGTACTTC
TRBV18	NA	NA	TRBJ2-2	CASSPGLFTGELFF	TGTGCCAGCTCACCGGGACTTTTCACCGGGGAGCTGTTTTTT
TRBV28	NA	NA	TRBJ1-2	CASTQLGAPYGYTF	TGTGCCAGCACCCAACTGGGGGCTCCATATGGCTACACCTTC
TRBV19	NA	TRBD1	TRBJ1-5	CASIRTGGEGQPQHF	TGTGCCAGTATCCGGACAGGGGGAGAGGGACAGCCCCAGCATTTT
TRBV2	NA	NA	TRBJ1-6	CATSEVQLNSPLHF	TGTGCCACTTCGGAGGTTCAACTTAATTCACCCCTCCACTTT
TRBV15	NA	TRBD1	TRBJ1-2	CATSRAPGQGYGYTF	TGTGCCACCAGCAGAGCTCCAGGACAGGGTTATGGCTACACCTTC
TRBV7-2	NA	NA	TRBJ2-7	CASSLGRDHSYEQYF	TGTGCCAGCAGCTTGGGCAGGGACCATTCCTACGAGCAGTACTTC
TRBV5-1	few	NA	TRBJ1-1	CASSVNSNTEAFF	TGCGCCAGCAGCGTCAATTCGAACACTGAAGCTTTCTTT
TRBV15	few	TRBD1	TRBJ2-1	CATSRDQGAGTNEQFF	TGTGCCACCAGCAGAGATCAGGGGGCAGGAACCAATGAGCAGTTCTTC
TRBV18	few	NA	TRBJ2-6	CASSPFPAQGSTGANVLTF	TGTGCCAGCTCACCATTTCCGGCACAGGGCAGCACTGGGGCCAACGTCCTGACTTTC
TRBV5-1	NA	TRBD1	TRBJ2-2	CASRGQGTTSTGELFF	TGCGCCAGCAGGGGACAGGGAACCACCTCCACCGGGGAGCTGTTTTTT
TRBV29-1	NA	NA	TRBJ1-2	CSVDTGTVGYGYTF	TGCAGCGTCGATACCGGGACGGTTGGGTATGGCTACACCTTC
TRBV7-2	few	NA	TRBJ1-2	CASSLGSQGSYGYTF	TGTGCCAGCAGCTTAGGGTCACAGGGCAGCTATGGCTACACCTTC